The 6 T cell receptor beta chains below all came from one sample that was sequenced in a study of T cell repertoires in cytomegalovirus infection. MiXCR, run by TCRdb on the reads, gives a single entry per CDR3 protein. The table shows 650,000 to 900,000 distinct CDR3 sequences, with around 29% occurring only once. These TCRs' antigens remain unknown. Sequencing was performed on cultured CD8+ T cells from PBMCs, taken from culture after CMV antigen stimulation. The receptors shown here come from a human donor in good health (CMV status not recorded). Some clones in this sample may be carry-over from other donors' samples.

The chain recombines TRBV5-5 with TRBJ2-7; D assignment may be TRBD1 or TRBD2 (5 bases each). CDR1 is SGHKS and CDR2 is YYEKEE in the germline V gene (reference sequence). The CDR3 has 16 residues. V lost 4 bases, J lost 2 bases, and 19 bases lay in between. Here the CDR3 reads CASSPGGGTFPYEQYF. CDR3 sequence (DNA): TGTGCCAGCAGCCCCGGAGGTGGGACGTTTCCCTACGAGCAGTACTTC.

Only a few counts were recorded for this clonotype. This chain uses TRBV27 with TRBJ1-1; no firm D call. CDR3 size: 13 residues. Trimming took 3 bases from V and 5 from J, leaving 10 bases between them. Germline assignment: CDR1 MNHEY and CDR2 SMNVEV (reference sequence). The CDR3 here is CASSLTLRTEAFF. The CDR3 DNA follows: TGTGCCAGCAGTTTGACACTGCGGACTGAAGCTTTCTTT.

The rearrangement joins TRBV2 to TRBJ1-2; 8 bases agree with TRBD1. Per germline, CDR1 SNHLY and CDR2 FYNNEI. The ends lost 8 bases at V and 0 bases at J; junction bases unmatched: 5. The CDR3 runs to 14 residues. CDR3 loop: CASAGTGTNYGYTF. CDR3 nucleotide sequence: TGTGCCAGCGCCGGGACAGGCACTAACTATGGCTACACCTTC.

The chain employs TRBV19 and TRBJ2-1, with D possibly matching TRBD1 (5 bases). The V gene lost 5 bases and the J gene lost 5 bases, with 13 bases spanning the gap. The germline V gene has CDR1 LNHDA and CDR2 SQIVND (reference sequence). The CDR3 runs to 14 residues. The CDR3 region has the DNA TGTGCCAGTAGTCCTCGGCAGGGCGACAATGAGCAGTTCTTC. Translated, it gives CASSPRQGDNEQFF. Supplemented by reference TRBV19 and TRBJ2-1, the full variable domain reads DGGITQSPKYLFRKEGQNVTLSCEQNLNHDAMYWYRQDPGQGLRLIYYSQIVNDFQKGDIAEGYSVSREKKESFPLTVTSAQKNPTAFYLCASSPRQGDNEQFFGPGTRLTVL.

This clonotype was picked up a small number of times. CDR3 protein: CASSQEGDYEQFF. DNA for the CDR3: TGCGCCAGCAGCCAAGAGGGAGATTATGAGCAGTTCTTC. The gene calls are TRBV4-1 and TRBJ2-1; TRBD2 is a possible D gene (5 bases). The V end lost 0 bases, the J end lost 8 bases, and 8 bases lay between the germline ends. The CDR3 runs to 13 residues. Germline CDR1 and CDR2: MGHRA and YSYEKL.

This clonotype was observed a few times. The chain joins TRBV19 to TRBJ1-2; no reliable D call. Germline loops: CDR1 LNHDA, CDR2 SQIVND (reference sequence). V gave up 6 bases and J gave up 5 bases, with 10 bases separating them. The CDR3 totals 12 residues. The CDR3 DNA is TGTGCCAGTAGACCCAGACGGTATGGCTACACCTTC. Its protein is CASRPRRYGYTF.